This T cell receptor beta chain came from a study of neurological immune-mediated disorders. Overall study findings and caveats: When repertoires were grouped phylogenetically, those of 18 of 34 multiple sclerosis patients fell into one related-CDR3 cluster, a possible signature.

With V trimmed by 7 bases and J by 1 base, 4 bases remained unmatched. Per the germline V gene, CDR1 is DFQATT and CDR2 is SNEGSKA (reference sequence). The CDR3 has 14 residues. 5'RACE generated cDNA with 10-nucleotide random UMIs. TCRdb re-called the 5' RACE reads through MiXCR, storing one row per CDR3 protein. The table records some 78,000 distinct CDR3 sequences, 5% to 5.5% of them present only once. This clonotype was found a few times. Antigen specificity is unknown. The unsorted libraries were generated from a total of 2 million PBMCs, which had been stored in RNAlater at -80 C. V gene TRBV20-1 combines with J gene TRBJ2-7; 13 bases are shared with TRBD2. The sequenced material came from PBMCs. The TCR originated in a woman in her thirties with multiple sclerosis. The CDR3 coding sequence is TGCAGTGGCCCGGGACTAGCGGGGTCCTACGAGCAGTACTTC. Encoded protein: CSGPGLAGSYEQYF.